This is a list of T cell receptor beta chains from one sample in a study of cytomegalovirus exposure and HLA in healthy donors. The data were produced by immunoSEQ multiplex PCR, yet TCRdb's version contains in-frame clones alone and is incomplete. The sample lists 160,000 or so clones; 60% to 85% were seen once. Sequenced material: PBMCs. The receptors here all came from a man aged 40-50 years in good health and CMV-seronegative. The CDR3 runs from the conserved cysteine through the conserved F or W. The D gene is left open where the match is weak. Size values are once, few and many counts, or a class for expanded clones, and some rows have none.

j_call	v_call	d_call	clone_size	cdr3_nt	cdr3_aa
TRBJ1-4	TRBV6-5	.	.	TGTGCCAGCAGTTCTGCACCTGACAGGAGGATGTTTTTT	CASSSAPDRRMFF
TRBJ2-3	TRBV14	.	.	TGTGCCAGCAGCCAGAGAGTGTTTGCAGATACGCAGTATTTT	CASSQRVFADTQYF
TRBJ2-2	TRBV4-3	.	few	TGCGCCAGCAGCCACTACACCGGGGAGCTGTTTTTT	CASSHYTGELFF
TRBJ1-1	TRBV2	TRBD1	few	TGTGCCAGCAGTCCACAGGGGGCGGGCGCTGAAGCTTTCTTT	CASSPQGAGAEAFF
TRBJ2-2	TRBV4-1	.	.	TGCGCCAGCAGCCAAGGAACAGGTCACACTAACACCGGGGAGCTGTTTTTT	CASSQGTGHTNTGELFF
TRBJ2-7	TRBV29-1	.	few	TGCAGCGTTGCAGGGTCCTCCTACGAGCAGTACTTC	CSVAGSSYEQYF
TRBJ2-5	TRBV9	TRBD1	.	TGTGCCAGCAGCCCACAACAGGGGGCGGAGACCCAGTACTTC	CASSPQQGAETQYF
TRBJ2-5	TRBV5-1	TRBD2	.	TGCGCCAGCAGGGGCCTAGCGGGGGGGACGGAAGAGACCCAGTACTTC	CASRGLAGGTEETQYF
TRBJ1-5	TRBV7-9	.	.	TGTGCCAGCAGCTTTACAGGGTCGGAGCCCCAGCATTTT	CASSFTGSEPQHF
TRBJ1-2	TRBV14	.	.	TGTGCCAGCAGCCAAGGGGGGCAGCACTATGGCTACACCTTC	CASSQGGQHYGYTF
TRBJ2-6	TRBV29-1	.	few	TGCAGCGCTGTACAGGGGGGGCCCTCTGGGGCCAACGTCCTGACTTTC	CSAVQGGPSGANVLTF
TRBJ1-2	TRBV9	TRBD1	few	TGTGCCAGCAGCGAGGGGGACAGTTTTAGTGGCTACACCTTC	CASSEGDSFSGYTF
TRBJ1-6	TRBV7-2	.	.	TGTGCCAGCAGCTTCGGACGGGACTATAATTCACCCCTCCACTTT	CASSFGRDYNSPLHF
TRBJ2-5	TRBV7-9	TRBD2	.	TGTGCCAGCAGCCTCCCCGGGACTAGCGTCGAGACCCAGTACTTC	CASSLPGTSVETQYF
TRBJ1-5	TRBV6-1	TRBD1	.	TGTGCCAGCAGTGGGACAGGGACCCCTTTTTATAGCAATCAGCCCCAGCATTTT	CASSGTGTPFYSNQPQHF
TRBJ1-6	TRBV6-5	TRBD1	.	TGTGCCAGCAGCAGGGGGAGCTCCTATAATTCACCCCTCCACTTT	CASSRGSSYNSPLHF
TRBJ2-7	TRBV28	TRBD1	.	TGTGCCAGCAGTTTCCGGGACAGGGGTTTTAGTACGACACCCTACGAGCAGTACTTC	CASSFRDRGFSTTPYEQYF
TRBJ2-1	TRBV2	TRBD1	.	TGTGCCAGCAGTCTTCGCCGGGGACAGGGCGGTGAGCAGTTCTTC	CASSLRRGQGGEQFF
TRBJ1-6	TRBV19	TRBD1	.	TGTGCCAGTAGTACCCCGGGACAGGGGCCGGCGCGGAATTCACCCCTCCACTTT	CASSTPGQGPARNSPLHF
TRBJ1-2	TRBV2	.	.	TGTGCCAGCAGTCCGACAGGCCCTAACTATGGCTACACCTTC	CASSPTGPNYGYTF
TRBJ2-2	TRBV7-9	TRBD2	.	TGTGCCAGCCTCCCATCCTTGACTAGCGGGAACACCGGGGAGCTGTTTTTT	CASLPSLTSGNTGELFF
TRBJ1-5	TRBV7-2	.	.	TGTGCCAGCAGCTCCTACAGTAGCAATCAGCCCCAGCATTTT	CASSSYSSNQPQHF
TRBJ1-1	TRBV5-4	.	.	TGTGCCAGCAGCTGGGGAAGGGGGTTGAACACTGAAGCTTTCTTT	CASSWGRGLNTEAFF
TRBJ2-3	TRBV5-6	.	once	TGTGCCAGCAGCTTGGGGGGAGCTGTTTCAGATACGCAGTATTTT	CASSLGGAVSDTQYF
TRBJ1-3	TRBV9	.	.	TGTGCCAGCAGCACCCGGGTCTACTCTGGAAACACCATATATTTT	CASSTRVYSGNTIYF
TRBJ1-1	TRBV9	TRBD1	.	TGTGCCAGCAGCGCCGAGGGGGCGACCAGGGAACAGCATCAAGCTTTCTTT	CASSAEGATREQHQAFF
TRBJ2-3	TRBV7-9	.	.	TGTTCCAGCAGCAGGGGAGGAGATACGCAGTATTTT	CSSSRGGDTQYF
TRBJ1-5	TRBV5-6	TRBD1	.	TGTGCCAGCACCTCGGCCGTCAGGGGGCGAAGTCAGCCCCAGCATTTT	CASTSAVRGRSQPQHF
TRBJ2-2	TRBV5-4	TRBD2	.	TGTGCCAGCAGCTTCGGGGGGGAGGCCGGGGAGCTGTTTTTT	CASSFGGEAGELFF
TRBJ1-1	TRBV30	TRBD1	.	TGTGCCTGGAGTAGGGGGCCCACTGAAGCTTTCTTT	CAWSRGPTEAFF
TRBJ2-5	TRBV5-1	TRBD1	.	TGCGCCAGCAGCTGGACGACAGGGGTTGGAGAGACCCAGTACTTC	CASSWTTGVGETQYF
TRBJ1-3	TRBV2	.	.	TGTGCCAGCAGTGAAACATGGGCCCTCTCTGGAAACACCATATATTTT	CASSETWALSGNTIYF
TRBJ2-2	TRBV19	.	once	TGTGCCAGTAGTACTACTCCGAACACCGGGGAGCTGTTTTTT	CASSTTPNTGELFF
TRBJ2-5	TRBV9	TRBD2	.	TGTGCCAGCAGCGTAGCGGGGGGGCGCCAAGAGACCCAGTACTTC	CASSVAGGRQETQYF
TRBJ2-1	TRBV4-1	TRBD2	few	TGCGCCAGCAGCCAAGAGTCTAGCGGGGTGTTCTTC	CASSQESSGVFF
TRBJ1-2	TRBV7-2	TRBD1	once	TGTGCCAGCAGCCCATGGACAGGGACTAACTATGGCTACACCTTC	CASSPWTGTNYGYTF
TRBJ2-7	TRBV5-4	.	once	TGTGCCAGCAGCTCCGCGGACAGCTCCTACGAGCAGTACTTC	CASSSADSSYEQYF
TRBJ1-4	TRBV5-6	.	.	TGTGCCAGCAGCTCCGGGGGGTGGAATGAAAAACTGTTTTTT	CASSSGGWNEKLFF
TRBJ2-4	TRBV18	.	.	TGTGCCAGCTCACCGCTCGAAGGGGATGAAAACATTCAGTACTTC	CASSPLEGDENIQYF
TRBJ1-1	TRBV7-9	.	.	TGTGCCAGCAGCCTAGACCGGGGGATTGAAGCTTTCTTT	CASSLDRGIEAFF
TRBJ1-6	TRBV6-5	TRBD1	.	TGTGCCAGCAGTCGACAGGGGATGGGTTCACCCCTCCACTTT	CASSRQGMGSPLHF
TRBJ2-3	TRBV27	.	.	TGTGCCAGCAGAACACAGATATTACGCACAGATACGCAGTATTTT	CASRTQILRTDTQYF
TRBJ1-2	TRBV6-1	TRBD1	once	TGTGCCAGCAGTCGACAGGGCTACTATGGCTACACCTTC	CASSRQGYYGYTF
TRBJ2-3	TRBV21-1	.	.	TGTGCCAGCAGCAAACGGGTCGCCAGGGTTTGCGGTACGCAGTATTTT	CASSKRVARVCGTQYF
TRBJ2-5	TRBV10-3	TRBD1	once	TGTGCCATCAGGGGACAGGGGGCCGGCGAGACCCAGTACTTC	CAIRGQGAGETQYF
TRBJ2-5	TRBV19	.	.	TGTGCCAGTAGTAGTCCGGGATCCCAAGGGACCCAGTACTTC	CASSSPGSQGTQYF
TRBJ1-4	TRBV7-9	TRBD1	.	TGTGCCAGCAGCACGGGACAGGGGGCTAATGAAAAACTGTTTTTT	CASSTGQGANEKLFF
TRBJ2-1	TRBV25-1	.	.	TGTGCCAGCAGTCCGCGACTAGGTCAGGATTCCTACAATGAGCAGTTCTTC	CASSPRLGQDSYNEQFF
TRBJ2-2	TRBV4-3	TRBD1	.	TGCGCCAGCAGCCAAGAAGGTACGGGACAGGGGCCCACCGGGGAGCTGTTTTTT	CASSQEGTGQGPTGELFF
TRBJ1-1	TRBV11-2	TRBD1	.	TGTGCCAGCAGCTTAACCGCAGGGGGCGTGGACACTGAAGCTTTCTTT	CASSLTAGGVDTEAFF
TRBJ2-3	TRBV7-9	TRBD2	.	TGTGCCAGCAGCCAAGGACTAGCGGCTAGCACAGATACGCAGTATTTT	CASSQGLAASTDTQYF
TRBJ1-6	TRBV27	.	.	TGTGCCAGCAGTTTGCCGGGGAACAGATCACCCCTCCACTTT	CASSLPGNRSPLHF
TRBJ1-4	TRBV4-3	.	.	TGCGCCAGCAGCCAGGTGGGAGGGCCTGAAAAACTGTTTTTT	CASSQVGGPEKLFF
TRBJ1-3	TRBV9	TRBD1	.	TGTGCCAGCAGTCTAAACCAGGGGGCAAGCTCTGGAAACACCATATATTTT	CASSLNQGASSGNTIYF
TRBJ2-2	TRBV7-9	.	.	TGTGCCAGCAGCTTAGGTGGTAGCGTAGGCGGGGAGCTGTTTTTT	CASSLGGSVGGELFF
TRBJ2-5	TRBV19	.	.	TGTGCCAGTAGTATCGGGCAAGAGACCCAGTACTTC	CASSIGQETQYF
TRBJ2-5	TRBV16	.	.	TGTGCCAGCAGCCAAAGGGGACTTGGGGAGACCCAGTACTTC	CASSQRGLGETQYF
TRBJ1-1	TRBV9	TRBD1	.	TGTGCCAGCAGCGTAGTGGGCAGGGGGTCTGAAGCTTTCTTT	CASSVVGRGSEAFF
TRBJ2-2	TRBV19	.	.	TGTGCCAGTACCCCCCTACCCGATGATAGCGGGGAGCTGTTTTTT	CASTPLPDDSGELFF
TRBJ1-1	TRBV7-9	TRBD1	few	TGTGCCAGCAGCCGGGACAGGGGGTGGACTGAAGCTTTCTTT	CASSRDRGWTEAFF